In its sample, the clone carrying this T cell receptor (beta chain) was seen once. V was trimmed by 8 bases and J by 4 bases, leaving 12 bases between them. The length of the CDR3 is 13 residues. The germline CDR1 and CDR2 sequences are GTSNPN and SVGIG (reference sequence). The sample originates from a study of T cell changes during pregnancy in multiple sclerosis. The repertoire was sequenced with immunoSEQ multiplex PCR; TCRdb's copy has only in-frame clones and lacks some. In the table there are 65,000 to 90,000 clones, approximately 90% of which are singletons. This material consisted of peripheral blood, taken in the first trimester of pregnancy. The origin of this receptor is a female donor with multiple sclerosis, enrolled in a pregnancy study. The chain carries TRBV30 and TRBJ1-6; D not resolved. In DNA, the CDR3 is TGTGCCCATAAAGAGGGATATAATTCACCCCTCCACTTT. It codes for CAHKEGYNSPLHF. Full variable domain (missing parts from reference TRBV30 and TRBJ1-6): SQTIHQWPATLVQPVGSPLSLECTVEGTSNPNLYWYRQAAGRGLQLLFYSVGIGQISSEVPQNLSASRPQDRQFILSSKKLLLSDSGFYLCAHKEGYNSPLHFGNGTRLTVT.